This TCR beta chain emerged from a study of blood T cell repertoires in COVID-19. TCRdb's copy holds only in-frame clones and misses some; the assay was immunoSEQ multiplex PCR. The sample contains roughly 110,000 clones, around 85% of which appear only once. Germline assignment: CDR1 MNHEY and CDR2 SVGAGI. The ends were cut back, 0 bases at V and 4 bases at J, with 6 bases in the middle. The CDR3 extends over 13 amino acids. The chain employs TRBV6-5 and TRBJ1-2; D is ambiguous. The clonotype comes from a human donor in a cohort sampled during active COVID-19. Sequenced sample: peripheral blood. CDR3 region: CASSYSFLYGYTF. CDR3 nucleotides: TGTGCCAGCAGTTACTCGTTTCTCTATGGCTACACCTTC.